This T cell receptor (beta chain) was retrieved from a study of cytomegalovirus exposure and HLA in healthy donors. Notes on the study in general: Available immune exposure information was restricted to CMV serostatus only. According to the study, 160 or so TCR beta chains were cytomegalovirus-associated.

PCR was performed using 60 Vbeta and 13 Jbeta primers. Libraries were prepared by immunoSEQ multiplex PCR; TCRdb keeps only in-frame clonotypes and omits some of them. The sample has under 200,000 clones, about 71% seen once; the top ten hold 1.1% to 1.5%. About this clone itself: Its antigen is not known.

CDR1 and CDR2 (germline): MNHNS, SASEGT. The germline V and J ends were trimmed by 6 bases and 7 bases, with 11 bases remaining between them. CDR3 length: 12 residues. The sequenced material came from PBMCs. The chain combines TRBV6-1 with TRBJ2-3; the D gene is possibly TRBD2 (5 bases). This receptor was obtained from a man aged 45-65 years in good health and CMV-seronegative. CDR3 region: CASRDGVNTQYF. The CDR3 region has the DNA TGTGCCAGCAGAGACGGGGTGAATACGCAGTATTTT.